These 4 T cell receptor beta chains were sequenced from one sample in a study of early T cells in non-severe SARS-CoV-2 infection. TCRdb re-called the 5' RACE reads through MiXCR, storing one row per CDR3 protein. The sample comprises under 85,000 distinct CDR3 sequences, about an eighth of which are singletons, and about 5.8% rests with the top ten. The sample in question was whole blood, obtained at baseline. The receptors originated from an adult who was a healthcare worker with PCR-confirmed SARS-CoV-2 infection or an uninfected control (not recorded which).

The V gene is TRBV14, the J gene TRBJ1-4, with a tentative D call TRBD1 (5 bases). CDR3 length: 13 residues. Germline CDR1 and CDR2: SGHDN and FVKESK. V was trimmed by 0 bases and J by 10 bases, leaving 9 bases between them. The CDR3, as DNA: TGTGCCAGCAGCCAAGATCTTGGGGGAAAACTGTTTTTT. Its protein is CASSQDLGGKLFF.

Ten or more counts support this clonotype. Here the CDR3 DNA reads TGTGCCAGCAGCCGAACTATTTGGAATGAGCAGTTCTTC. Its protein is CASSRTIWNEQFF. The J gene is TRBJ2-1, the V gene TRBV4-2; D gene unclear. The CDR3 has 13 residues. Germline V gives CDR1 LGHNA, CDR2 YNFKEQ. V was pared by 4 bases and J by 7 bases, with 11 bases between.

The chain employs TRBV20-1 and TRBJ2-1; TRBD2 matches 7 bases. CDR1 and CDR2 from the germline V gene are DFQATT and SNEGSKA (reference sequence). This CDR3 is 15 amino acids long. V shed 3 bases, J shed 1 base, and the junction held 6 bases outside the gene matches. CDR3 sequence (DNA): TGCAGTGCTAGGGACCTAGCGGTGTCCTACAATGAGCAGTTCTTC. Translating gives CSARDLAVSYNEQFF.

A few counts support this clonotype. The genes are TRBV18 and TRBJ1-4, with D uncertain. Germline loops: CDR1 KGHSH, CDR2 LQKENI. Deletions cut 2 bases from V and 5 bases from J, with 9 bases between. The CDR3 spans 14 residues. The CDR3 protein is CASSPTTSNEKLFF. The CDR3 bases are TGTGCCAGCTCACCAACGACAAGCAATGAAAAACTGTTTTTT.